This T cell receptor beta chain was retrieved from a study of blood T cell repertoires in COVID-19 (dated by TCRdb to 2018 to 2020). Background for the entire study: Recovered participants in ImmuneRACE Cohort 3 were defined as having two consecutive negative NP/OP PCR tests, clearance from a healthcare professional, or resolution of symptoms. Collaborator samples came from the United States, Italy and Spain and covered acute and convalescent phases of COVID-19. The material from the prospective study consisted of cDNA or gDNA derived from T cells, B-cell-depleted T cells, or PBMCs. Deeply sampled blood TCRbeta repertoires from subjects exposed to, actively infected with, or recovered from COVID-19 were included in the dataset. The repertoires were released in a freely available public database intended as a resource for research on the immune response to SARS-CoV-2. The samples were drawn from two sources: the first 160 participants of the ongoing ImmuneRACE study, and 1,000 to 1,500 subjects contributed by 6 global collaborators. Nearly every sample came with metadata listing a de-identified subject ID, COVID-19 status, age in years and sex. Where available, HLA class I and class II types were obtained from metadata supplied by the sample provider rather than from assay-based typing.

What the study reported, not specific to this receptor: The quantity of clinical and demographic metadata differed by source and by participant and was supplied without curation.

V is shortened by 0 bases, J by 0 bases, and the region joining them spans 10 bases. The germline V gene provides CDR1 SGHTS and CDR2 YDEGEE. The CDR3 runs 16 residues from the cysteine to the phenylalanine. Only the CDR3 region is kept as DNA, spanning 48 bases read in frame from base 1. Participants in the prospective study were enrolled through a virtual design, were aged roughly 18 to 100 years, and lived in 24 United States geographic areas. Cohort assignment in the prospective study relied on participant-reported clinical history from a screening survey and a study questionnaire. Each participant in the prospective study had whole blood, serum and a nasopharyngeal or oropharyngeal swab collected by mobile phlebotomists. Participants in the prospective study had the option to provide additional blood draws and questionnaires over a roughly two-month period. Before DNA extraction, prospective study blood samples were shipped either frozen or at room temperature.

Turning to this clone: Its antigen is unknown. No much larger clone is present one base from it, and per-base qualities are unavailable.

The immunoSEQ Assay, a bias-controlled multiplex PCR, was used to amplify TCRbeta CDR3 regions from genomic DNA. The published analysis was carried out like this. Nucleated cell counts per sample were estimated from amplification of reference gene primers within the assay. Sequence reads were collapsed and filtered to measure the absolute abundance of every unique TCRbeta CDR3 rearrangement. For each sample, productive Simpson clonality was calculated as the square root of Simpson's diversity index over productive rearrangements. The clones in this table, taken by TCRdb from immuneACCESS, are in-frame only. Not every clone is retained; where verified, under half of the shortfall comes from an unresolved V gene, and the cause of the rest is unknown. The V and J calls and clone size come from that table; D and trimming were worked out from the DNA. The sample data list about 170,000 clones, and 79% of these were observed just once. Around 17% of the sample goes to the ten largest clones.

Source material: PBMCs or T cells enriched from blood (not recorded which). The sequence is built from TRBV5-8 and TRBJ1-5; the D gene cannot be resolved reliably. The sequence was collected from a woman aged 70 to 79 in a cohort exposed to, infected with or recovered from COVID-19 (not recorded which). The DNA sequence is TGTGCCAGCAGCTTGGGGTGGTCTAATAGCAATCAGCCCCAGCATTTT. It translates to CASSLGWSNSNQPQHF.